These 3 T cell receptor beta chains were all obtained from the same sample, sequenced in a study of T cell responses to AZD1222 COVID-19 vaccine. Sequencing used immunoSEQ multiplex PCR; TCRdb keeps in-frame clones, though not all of them. The profile shows some 150,000 clones, approximately 88% of them singletons. The sequencing used peripheral blood, collected 28 days after the second dose of the MenACWY control vaccine. The receptors shown here come from an adult who received the MenACWY meningococcal vaccine as a control.

The chain recombines TRBV4-1 with TRBJ1-5; TRBD1 matches 7 bases. Trimming took 6 bases from V and 5 from J; bases not matched to a gene: 19. CDR1 MGHRA and CDR2 YSYEKL come from the germline V gene. This CDR3 has 18 amino acids. The CDR3 nucleotides read TGCGCCAGCAGACCCCACCCGACAGGGCGTCTTGAGGATCAGCCCCAGCATTTT. It codes for CASRPHPTGRLEDQPQHF.

V is TRBV5-4 and J is TRBJ1-1; tentative D call: TRBD1 (6 bases). The germline gives CDR1 SGHNT, CDR2 YYREEE (reference sequence). Trimming left V 0 bases short and J 5 bases short, with 17 bases between. The CDR3 runs 16 residues. The CDR3 sequence is CASSLGRGAHQTEAFF. CDR3 bases: TGTGCCAGCAGCTTGGGGCGGGGGGCCCATCAGACTGAAGCTTTCTTT.

The chain employs TRBV4-3 and TRBJ1-6; 7 bases match TRBD1. CDR1 and CDR2 from the germline V gene are LGHNA and YSLEER. V dropped 1 base and J dropped 10; count of bases not matched to a gene: 7. The CDR3 covers 15 residues. CDR3 loop: CASSQVETGHSPLHF. CDR3 bases: TGCGCCAGCAGCCAAGTGGAGACAGGGCACTCACCCCTCCACTTT.